This TCR beta chain came from a study of cytomegalovirus exposure and HLA in healthy donors. The wider study: Genotyping of 300 to 450 donors showed that around 81% belonged to the Caucasian-associated ancestry cluster.

PCR was performed using 60 Vbeta and 13 Jbeta primers. Measured with immunoSEQ multiplex PCR; TCRdb has only the in-frame clones, and not every one. The sample yields 75,000 to 90,000 clones, 74% seen once. Germline V lookup: CDR1 SNHLY, CDR2 FYNNEI. The CDR3 length is 14 residues. V was pared by 4 bases and J by 6 bases, with 13 bases between. Of note for this clone: The antigen is not known.

Points from the study as a whole: Analyses of presence and absence presupposed an approximately uniform sequencing depth across donors. Reportedly, HLA-A and HLA-B alleles of most subjects were accurately predicted from TCR beta.

The chain couples TRBV2 to TRBJ1-5; weak D call: TRBD1 (5 bases). Sequenced sample: PBMCs. This clonotype originated in a young man in good health and CMV-seropositive. CDR3 DNA: TGTGCCAGCAGTGGTGAAGGGGATGTTCAGCCCCAGCATTTT. Translation gives CASSGEGDVQPQHF.